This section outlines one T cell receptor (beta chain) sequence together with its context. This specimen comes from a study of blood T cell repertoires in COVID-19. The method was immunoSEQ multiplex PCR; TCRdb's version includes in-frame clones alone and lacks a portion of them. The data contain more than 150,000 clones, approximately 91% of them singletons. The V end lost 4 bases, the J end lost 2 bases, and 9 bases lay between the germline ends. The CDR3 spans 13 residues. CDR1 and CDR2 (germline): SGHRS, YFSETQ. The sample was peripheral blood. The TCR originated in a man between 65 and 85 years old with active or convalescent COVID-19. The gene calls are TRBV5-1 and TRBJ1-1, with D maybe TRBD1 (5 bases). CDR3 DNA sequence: TGCGCCAGCAGCCGACAGACAAACACTGAAGCTTTCTTT. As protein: CASSRQTNTEAFF.